This T cell receptor beta chain comes out of a study of CD8+ T cells in alopecia areata. After isolation, RNA underwent reverse transcription to generate cDNA as the sequencing template. Some clones are missing from TCRdb's copy, which holds only in-frame ones; the method was immunoSEQ multiplex PCR. The sample holds around 270,000 clones, about 62% seen once. Study-wide results and caveats: Uncertainty remains about how baseline CD8+ expansion links to response, with one nonresponder. The study found tofacitinib significantly decreased scalp clonality and expanded CD8+ clones among the top 100.

Sample treatment: oral pan-JAK inhibitor, 5-10 mg twice daily. With respect to this clone: Antigen specificity is unknown.

Germline CDR1 and CDR2: MDHEN and SYDVKM. V trimming: 5 bases; J trimming: 5 bases; junction bases outside the gene matches: 8. This CDR3 contains 15 residues. This TCR came from a human donor with alopecia areata. This sequence joins TRBV28 and TRBJ1-1; TRBD1 agrees at 10 bases. The sample here was CD4+ T cells sorted from blood, taken at week 24, from a patient treated with tofacitinib. This CDR3 reads CASSTPGQGGTEAFF. The CDR3 coding sequence is TGTGCCAGCAGTACCCCCGGACAGGGGGGAACTGAAGCTTTCTTT.